A selection of T cell receptor beta chains follows, all from one sample in a study of cytomegalovirus exposure and HLA in healthy donors. Sequencing used immunoSEQ multiplex PCR; TCRdb keeps in-frame clones, though not all of them. Of tens of thousands of clones listed, about 65% are singletons. Sequencing input: PBMCs. The receptor set was obtained from a man aged 50 or older in good health and CMV-seropositive. CDR3s include the opening cysteine and the closing phenylalanine or tryptophan.

J: TRBJ2-5; V: TRBV7-9; CDR3: CASSFPGQIQETQYF
J: TRBJ2-4; V: TRBV5-4; CDR3: CASGRTEAKNIQYF
J: TRBJ2-7; V: TRBV7-2; CDR3: CASSPRSGGSYEQYF
J: TRBJ2-3; V: TRBV5-1; CDR3: CASSGGSGTSYTDTQYF
J: TRBJ2-7; V: TRBV5-6; CDR3: CASSLPDRGEQYF
J: TRBJ2-2; V: TRBV7-3; CDR3: CASSPGGSAGELFF
J: TRBJ2-1; V: TRBV4-1; CDR3: CASSQVRDLRGDEQFF
J: TRBJ1-5; V: TRBV5-1; CDR3: CASSFGTGNQPQHF
J: TRBJ1-3; V: TRBV7-9; CDR3: CASSPTTGFGNTIYF
J: TRBJ1-4; V: TRBV20-1; CDR3: CKRSGEKLFF
J: TRBJ2-3; V: TRBV7-9; CDR3: CASSPPTDTQYF
J: TRBJ2-4; V: TRBV7-9; CDR3: CASSLATSGSDIQYF
J: TRBJ2-3; V: TRBV7-2; CDR3: CASSFSGSTDTQYF
J: TRBJ1-1; V: TRBV5-5; CDR3: CASSLLHSGPTEAFF
J: TRBJ2-7; V: TRBV18; CDR3: CASSRTDRETEQYF
J: TRBJ2-3; V: TRBV4-1; CDR3: CASSQLQGGTDTQYF
J: TRBJ1-1; V: TRBV7-8; CDR3: CASSPLGGGEAFF
J: TRBJ1-1; V: TRBV2; CDR3: CASTVQQNTEAFF
J: TRBJ2-5; V: TRBV10-1; CDR3: CASSDNSRETQYF
J: TRBJ2-3; V: TRBV10-3; CDR3: CAITQGQGGDTQYF
J: TRBJ1-6; V: TRBV6-4; CDR3: CASSDGTGGANSPLHF
J: TRBJ2-1; V: TRBV6-1; CDR3: CASSEAEDYNEQFF
J: TRBJ1-1; V: TRBV9; CDR3: CASSPEKDRNTEAFF
J: TRBJ1-1; V: TRBV19; CDR3: CASSISGDTEAFF
J: TRBJ1-2; V: TRBV30; CDR3: CAWSVTLREAHGYTF
J: TRBJ2-2; V: TRBV4-1; CDR3: CASSQVGGGARELFF
J: TRBJ2-5; V: TRBV4-3; CDR3: CASSQDLGVAQETQYF
J: TRBJ1-1; V: TRBV30; CDR3: CAWHLLGQGDRTFF
J: TRBJ1-5; V: TRBV9; CDR3: CASSVDWGSNQPQHF
J: TRBJ2-3; V: TRBV21-1; CDR3: CASSLRALATDTQYF
J: TRBJ1-4; V: TRBV5-1; CDR3: CASSLEGFNEKLFF
J: TRBJ1-1; V: TRBV19; CDR3: CASSTRTRDTEAFF
J: TRBJ1-2; V: TRBV30; CDR3: CAWSPKRQVPYTF
J: TRBJ2-1; V: TRBV30; CDR3: CAWSVVLAYNEQFF
J: TRBJ1-1; V: TRBV5-1; CDR3: CASSIDRRAFF
J: TRBJ2-1; V: TRBV28; CDR3: CASSPLGTWDNEQFF
J: TRBJ2-1; V: TRBV5-1; CDR3: CASTSGLAGRDEQFF
J: TRBJ2-4; V: TRBV21-1; CDR3: CASSPRGGDLAKNIQYF
J: TRBJ1-2; V: TRBV5-4; CDR3: CASSPDRAGYTF
J: TRBJ2-2; V: TRBV7-6; CDR3: CASSLTGGLGGELFF
J: TRBJ1-5; V: TRBV2; CDR3: CASSGPGGHQPQHF
J: TRBJ2-7; V: TRBV7-9; CDR3: CASSRDRADDEQYF
J: TRBJ1-5; V: TRBV19; CDR3: CASSPLGGVPNQPQHF
J: TRBJ1-5; V: TRBV10-3; CDR3: CAISESAGNQPQHF
J: TRBJ1-1; V: TRBV5-1; CDR3: CASRDRDRSLNTEAFF
J: TRBJ1-1; V: TRBV6-1; CDR3: CASSLRGQARAEAFF